Below are 25 T cell receptor beta chains sequenced from a single sample in a study of blood T cell repertoires in COVID-19. This table comes from immunoSEQ multiplex PCR, and its TCRdb copy is limited to in-frame clones, with some not included. This repertoire shows roughly 68,000 clones, 65% to 90% found once; its top ten account for roughly 25%. Sequenced material: peripheral blood. The receptors shown here come from a man aged 50 or older with acute or convalescent COVID-19.

J is TRBJ2-1 and V is TRBV2; D not certain. The germline V and J ends were trimmed by 5 bases and 2 bases, with 10 bases remaining between them. The CDR3 length is 14 residues. Germline V gene lookup returns CDR1 SNHLY and CDR2 FYNNEI. CDR3: CASSLAEAYNEQFF. As DNA, the CDR3 is TGTGCCAGCAGTTTGGCCGAGGCCTACAATGAGCAGTTCTTC.

CDR3 bases: TGTGCCAGCTCGGGTCTGGCTGAAGCTTTCTTT. This translates into CASSGLAEAFF. V and J are TRBV6-5 and TRBJ1-1, with D unresolved. V was pared by 8 bases and J by 6 bases, with 10 bases between. Germline CDR1 reads MNHEY; CDR2 reads SVGAGI. The CDR3 covers 11 residues.

This clone showed up just a few times. CDR3 sequence (DNA): TGCGCCAGCAGAATCGACAGGGGGACAGATACGCAGTATTTT. This translates into CASRIDRGTDTQYF. The V and J genes are TRBV5-1 and TRBJ2-3; 9 nucleotides line up with TRBD1. This CDR3 contains 14 residues. The ends lost 5 bases at V and 3 bases at J; junction bases unmatched: 4. Germline loops: CDR1 SGHRS, CDR2 YFSETQ. The whole variable domain, remainder taken from reference TRBV5-1 and TRBJ2-3, is KAGVTQTPRYLIKTRGQQVTLSCSPISGHRSVSWYQQTPGQGLQFLFEYFSETQRNKGNFPGRFSGRQFSNSRSEMNVSTLELGDSALYLCASRIDRGTDTQYFGPGTRLTVL.

J is TRBJ1-1 and V is TRBV6-6; D not resolved. V was shortened by 11 bases and J by 5 bases, with 18 bases between the two germline ends. CDR3 length equals 13 residues. Germline V lookup: CDR1 MNHNY, CDR2 SVGAGI (reference sequence). The DNA of the CDR3 is TGTGCCGCCGGCCCCAACTCGGGAACTGAAGCTTTCTTT. This sequence encodes CAAGPNSGTEAFF.

The chain is built from TRBV27 and TRBJ2-7; the match to TRBD1 covers 8 bases. Per germline, CDR1 MNHEY and CDR2 SMNVEV (reference sequence). This CDR3 contains 16 residues. The V segment lost 3 bases and the J segment 4 bases; nucleotides outside the gene matches: 11. DNA for the CDR3: TGTGCCAGCAGTTTCAGGACAGGGCCTCTAGCTTACGAGCAGTACTTC. It specifies CASSFRTGPLAYEQYF.

This rearrangement joins TRBV10-2 to TRBJ1-2; TRBD1 agrees at 9 bases. Germline CDR1 reads WSHSY; CDR2 reads SAAADI. V was pared by 6 bases and J by 6 bases, with 8 bases of the junction left unmatched. This CDR3 has 14 residues. The CDR3 DNA reads as TGCGCCAGCAGAGGGGACAGGGCCTTCAATGGCTACACCTTC. Its protein is CASRGDRAFNGYTF.

The chain has TRBV4-2 and TRBJ2-7, with 7 bases fitting TRBD1. Germline CDR1 LGHNA, CDR2 YNFKEQ. CDR3 length equals 18 residues. V trimming: 6 bases; J trimming: 2 bases; junction bases outside the gene matches: 19. The CDR3 DNA is TGTGCCAGCAGTCCTACGATGATCTCCGGGACAGAAACCTACGAGCAGTACTTC. Its protein is CASSPTMISGTETYEQYF.

The V and J genes are TRBV3-1 (or the pseudogene TRBV3-2) and TRBJ1-2, with D possibly TRBD1 on 5 matching bases. Germline CDR1 is LGHDT and CDR2 is YNNKEL (reference sequence). The V end lost 1 base, the J end lost 3 bases, and 12 bases lay between the germline ends. The CDR3 extends over 15 amino acids. CDR3 residues: CASSQGLLGDYGYTF. The CDR3 DNA reads TGTGCCAGCAGCCAAGGTTTGTTAGGGGACTATGGCTACACCTTC.

The V and J genes are TRBV30 and TRBJ2-3; TRBD2 matches at 7 bases. Germline CDR1 GTSNPN, CDR2 SVGIG (reference sequence). The V gene end was trimmed by 5 bases and the J gene end by 5 bases; junction bases not matched to a gene: 7. The CDR3 length is 13 residues. The CDR3 sequence is CAWATSYLDTQYF. CDR3 nucleotides: TGTGCCTGGGCGACTAGCTACCTAGATACGCAGTATTTT.

The chain uses TRBV11-2 and TRBJ1-5; D might be TRBD1 (5 bases). Trimming removed 0 bases from V and 4 bases from J, with 10 bases in between. The CDR3 is 15 amino acids. Per the germline V gene, CDR1 is SGHAT and CDR2 is FQNNGV. The CDR3 reads CASSLDWGENQPQHF. The CDR3, as DNA: TGTGCCAGCAGCTTAGATTGGGGGGAGAATCAGCCCCAGCATTTT.

This clone came up once. The rearrangement links TRBV11-2 to TRBJ1-1; the D is unclear. Per germline, CDR1 SGHAT and CDR2 FQNNGV. This CDR3 has 14 residues. The V and J ends lost 2 bases and 6 bases respectively, with 13 bases between them. In nucleotides, the CDR3 is TGTGCCAGCAGCTTAACTCGAGCGAAGCCTGAAGCTTTCTTT. The encoded protein is CASSLTRAKPEAFF.

The chain couples TRBV11-2 to TRBJ1-6; TRBD1 agrees at 11 bases. Germline CDR1 reads SGHAT; CDR2 reads FQNNGV. This CDR3 is 19 amino acids long. Unmatched junction bases numbered 19, after V lost 5 bases and J lost 10 bases. CDR3 region: CASSKYYGTGGNVASPLHF. CDR3 coding DNA: TGTGCCAGCAGCAAATATTACGGGACAGGGGGTAATGTTGCGTCACCCCTCCACTTT.

CDR3 protein: CASSLAWSREGYNEQFF. As DNA, the CDR3 is TGCGCCAGCAGCCTCGCTTGGTCCCGTGAGGGTTACAATGAGCAGTTCTTC. V and J are TRBV5-1 and TRBJ2-1; D is perhaps TRBD2 (5 bases). The germline V gene has CDR1 SGHRS and CDR2 YFSETQ. This CDR3 region has 17 residues. With 4 bases removed from V and 4 bases from J, the gap between germline ends came to 21 bases.

This clone occurred a few times. This chain joins TRBV4-2 and TRBJ2-1; 11 nucleotides match TRBD2. The CDR3 loop spans 18 amino acids. The germline V gene has CDR1 LGHNA and CDR2 YNFKEQ. J was trimmed by 10 bases and V by 0 bases; bases with no gene match: 14. For the CDR3, the DNA is TGTGCCAGCAGCCAAGATAGAGTAGCGGGGGGGCCTTTGGGAGAGCAGTTCTTC. Protein product: CASSQDRVAGGPLGEQFF.

This clone was picked up one time. V and J are TRBV5-1 and TRBJ2-6; D may be TRBD2 (5 bases). Germline lookup yields CDR1 SGHRS and CDR2 YFSETQ. V lost 0 bases and J 1 base, leaving 8 bases between the germline ends. CDR3 length equals 16 residues. CDR3 coding DNA: TGCGCCAGCAGCTTGGCCGAGGGTTCTGGGGCCAACGTCCTGACTTTC. As protein: CASSLAEGSGANVLTF.

With respect to this clone: The same CDR3 is also encoded by other DNA sequences in this sample. The rearrangement joins TRBV2 to TRBJ2-2; TRBD2 is a possible D gene (5 bases). The V gene lost 11 bases and the J gene lost 0 bases, with 13 bases spanning the gap. The CDR3 length is 14 residues. The germline V gene encodes CDR1 SNHLY and CDR2 FYNNEI. DNA of the CDR3: TGTGCCTCGAGGCTAGCTGCGAACACCGGGGAGCTGTTTTTT. Translating gives CASRLAANTGELFF.

The rearrangement links TRBV5-4 to TRBJ1-1; 7 bases map to TRBD1. This CDR3 has 13 amino acids. From germline, CDR1 is SGHNT and CDR2 YYREEE (reference sequence). The J segment lost 7 bases and the V segment lost 3 bases, leaving 6 bases of the junction unmatched. The CDR3 DNA reads TGTGCCAGCAGCTATTACAGGGGACTTGAAGCTTTCTTT. Protein: CASSYYRGLEAFF.

The rearrangement uses TRBV10-2 and TRBJ1-1, with a weak D call TRBD1 (5 bases). Trimming shortened V by 6 bases and J by 1 base, and 6 bases separated the two germline ends. The CDR3 has 12 residues. Germline V lookup: CDR1 WSHSY, CDR2 SAAADI. The CDR3 protein is CASRQGNTEAFF. The CDR3 DNA reads as TGCGCCAGCAGGCAGGGGAACACTGAAGCTTTCTTT.

V is TRBV7-9 and J is TRBJ1-2; tentatively, D is TRBD1 (6 bases). Germline V lookup: CDR1 SEHNR, CDR2 FQNEAQ (reference sequence). V was trimmed by 2 bases and J by 8 bases, leaving 9 bases between them. The CDR3 sequence is 12 residues long. The CDR3 region has the DNA TGTGCCAGCAGCTTATACAGGGACGGCTACACCTTC. It specifies CASSLYRDGYTF.

The DNA for the CDR3 is TGCGCCAGCAGCCAAGCCCCGGTTCTTTACAATCAGCCCCAGCATTTT. This sequence encodes CASSQAPVLYNQPQHF. The chain combines TRBV4-1 with TRBJ1-5, with unresolved D. This CDR3 contains 16 residues. Deletions cut 1 base from V and 3 bases from J, with 13 bases between. Germline-derived CDR1 and CDR2 are MGHRA and YSYEKL.

The chain recombines TRBV21-1 with TRBJ1-3; the D call TRBD1 from the table was never checked on the DNA. TRBV21-1 is labeled a pseudogene. The CDR3 extends over 19 amino acids. The CDR3 protein is CASSKVWDDRGSPGNTIYF. CDR3 bases: TGTGCCAGCAGCAAAGTTTGGGACGACAGGGGGAGTCCTGGAAACACCATATATTTT.

The chain carries TRBV3-1 (or the pseudogene TRBV3-2) and TRBJ2-1; TRBD2 agrees at 11 bases. Germline values: CDR1 LGHDT, CDR2 YNNKEL (reference sequence). V gave up 6 bases and J gave up 1 base; unmatched junction bases: 2. This CDR3 region has 15 residues. The CDR3 DNA reads as TGTGCCAGCAGTCCTAGCGGGGGGTCCTACAATGAGCAGTTCTTC. The encoded protein is CASSPSGGSYNEQFF.

This chain joins TRBV4-1 and TRBJ1-1; D is unclear. CDR1 and CDR2 from the germline V gene are MGHRA and YSYEKL. The CDR3 contains 14 residues. V lost 1 base to trimming and J lost 0 bases, with 6 bases between them. CDR3 nucleotide sequence: TGCGCCAGCAGCCAAGGGCTCCTGAACACTGAAGCTTTCTTT. Amino acids: CASSQGLLNTEAFF.

The V call is TRBV5-6, the J call TRBJ1-4; possible D gene TRBD1, 5 bases. CDR3 length equals 15 residues. Between the trimmed V and J ends, which lost 4 bases and 5 bases, there was a span of 15 bases. Germline CDR1 is SGHDT and CDR2 is YYEEEE. The CDR3 loop reads CASSVIRSGNEKLFF. In DNA, the CDR3 is TGTGCCAGCAGCGTCATTCGGTCAGGGAATGAAAAACTGTTTTTT.

This clone is a singleton in its sample. The chain combines TRBV2 with TRBJ2-1; 11 bases map to TRBD2. Germline-derived CDR1 and CDR2 are SNHLY and FYNNEI. After removal of 3 bases from V and 4 bases from J, the junction contained 5 bases not matched to a gene. The CDR3 consists of 16 residues. The CDR3 here is CASSDLTSGRYNEQFF. The CDR3 DNA reads as TGTGCCAGCAGTGACCTCACTAGCGGGAGATACAATGAGCAGTTCTTC.